The TCR beta chain under discussion was sequenced for a study of blood T cell repertoires in COVID-19. Study as a whole: From the United States, Italy and Spain came samples of acute and convalescent COVID-19. The analysed material was cDNA or gDNA that came from T cells, B-cell-depleted T cells, or PBMCs.

In the source study's methods: Using reference gene primer amplification, nucleated cell counts were estimated. TCRdb keeps only in-frame clones here, not all; method: immunoSEQ multiplex PCR. The V and J calls and clone size are taken from that table; D and trimming were inferred from the DNA. The sample holds 230,000 or so clones, 89% seen once. The CDR3 runs to 16 residues. Germline V gene data show CDR1 as LNHDA and CDR2 as SQIVND (reference sequence). J was trimmed by 2 bases and V by 1 base; bases with no gene match: 4. The chain has TRBV19 and TRBJ2-3, with 9 bases lining up with TRBD2. The TCR originated in a woman in her 40s who had recovered from COVID-19. The sample consisted of peripheral blood. The CDR3 region is CASSIVGGLATDTQYF. The CDR3 DNA reads TGTGCCAGTAGTATAGTCGGGGGACTAGCCACAGATACGCAGTATTTT.